One TCR beta chain is described in this entry. Its antigen remains undetermined. No per-base quality is available; no much larger clone lies one base away. V is cut by 0 bases and J by 8 bases, and the space between the germline ends is 19 bases. For CDR1 and CDR2, the germline V gene lists MRHNA and SNTAGT. CDR3 length: 16 amino acids, cysteine to phenylalanine. Here the CDR3 DNA is all that survives: 48 bases in frame from base 1. The library was obtained by the immunoSEQ multiplex PCR assay. A mixture of 60 forward primers for TCR Vbeta segments and 13 reverse primers for TCR Jbeta segments was used in the multiplex PCR. Amplification of the CDR3 region of rearranged TCR beta genes was performed with a multiplex PCR assay on genomic DNA. On the Illumina HiSeq System, the amplified TCR beta libraries were sequenced as 87-base-pair reads. In the original analysis: A later analysis counted about 80 million unique TCR beta chains across the 600 to 850 repertoires, and around 9.9 million of these chains were shared by at least two donors. Raw reads were error-corrected and collapsed into unique sequences by a nearest-neighbor algorithm in which closely related sequences were merged to remove PCR and sequencing errors. To assign V, D and J gene segments, CDR3 sequences were aligned to IMGT reference sequences. For a sequence to be retained, a match of at least six nucleotides was required to both a V gene segment and a J gene segment. A rearrangement counted as productive if the CDR3 had no stop codons and remained in frame with V and J, and every other rearrangement counted as non-productive. Following IMGT convention, CDR3 was defined as the stretch from the second conserved V-encoded cysteine up to the conserved J-encoded phenylalanine. The earlier analysis of roughly 590 of the donors excluded sequences that lacked an unambiguous match to a single V gene segment. An earlier analysis of approximately 590 of the donors called V segments functional above 56.7% productive rearrangements and segregating when the between-donor standard deviation exceeded 5%. A statistical classification framework was developed to diagnose cytomegalovirus status using the catalog of TCR beta chain sequences. V and J gene assignment, in a later analysis, came from comparing TCR nucleotide sequences with IMGT/GENE-DB human TR gene sequences. Using the TCRdist pipeline, a later analysis assigned CDR3 sequences along with most-parsimonious VDJ recombination scenarios. In a later analysis, each TCR beta chain was defined by its CDR3 amino acid sequence together with its V-gene family, and reads lacking a unique V-gene family were excluded. To address suspected cross-contamination and a sequencing artifact, a later analysis removed roughly 640 highly shared, low-generation-probability nucleotide sequences. In a later analysis, a clonal expansion index was calculated for each public chain from normalized within-repertoire ranks of inferred template counts. A later analysis computed generation probabilities with a VDJ recombination model fitted to out-of-frame rearrangements, and checked the results against IGoR. In a later analysis, hypergeometric tests were used to score TCR-TCR, TCR-HLA and TCR-CMV co-occurrence, with a repertoire-size bias correction applied to TCR pairs. In a later analysis, false discovery rates were estimated by permuting HLA or CMV assignments 20 times. In a later analysis, co-occurring TCRs were grouped using DBSCAN, and TCRdist sequence similarity was added for clustering within HLA-allele-positive subsets. Repertoires with fewer than 30,000 or more than 120,000 public chains, plus five repertoires with anomalous nucleotide sharing, were excluded from co-occurrence clustering. Sourced from immuneACCESS, this table was stored by TCRdb with only in-frame sequences that have V and J called. A share of the clones is absent; for the studies checked, an unresolved V gene accounts for under half, and the remainder has no known explanation. V and J calls and clone size are as listed in that table; D and trimming were resolved from the DNA. The sample includes about 120,000 clones, with 75% to 85% observed a single time. The top ten clones comprise around 2% of the sample.

These data belong to a study of cytomegalovirus exposure and HLA in healthy donors (dated by TCRdb to 2017 to 2019). For the study in its entirety: An earlier analysis of roughly 500 of the donors reported roughly 300 Gb of sequence data and more than 90 million unique TCR beta sequences from approximately 180 million T cells. An early release that covered about 600 HLA-typed donors contained approximately 300 gigabases of sequencing data and roughly 84 million unique TCR sequences. Of the 350 to 450 genotyped donors, roughly 76% were placed in the genetic ancestry cluster associated with self-reported Caucasian donors. The study aimed to test whether cataloging public T cell receptors could reveal signatures of past pathogen exposure. The study used immunosequencing to profile the T cell repertoires of approximately 630 subjects and linked those repertoires to cytomegalovirus serostatus. Along with the roughly 700-subject first cohort, a separate validation cohort of over 90 different subjects was used. To predict cytomegalovirus infection status, the study combined high-throughput TCR immunosequencing, statistical association of individual TCRs with disease status, and machine learning. A later analysis re-analyzed previously published TCR beta repertoires from roughly 600 donors and added high-resolution HLA genotyping to study TCR occurrence patterns. In the later analysis, no new phenotypic data were used to find candidate immune exposures; instead, reliance was placed on TCR beta sequences and their occurrence across donors. To decide whether each TCR beta V gene segment behaved as functional or pseudogenic, an earlier analysis of approximately 590 of the donors relied on high-throughput TCR beta sequencing. Alongside the repertoire data, information on donor age, sex, ethnicity and CMV serostatus was compiled. In a later genetic analysis, genome-wide SNP genotypes for about three fifths of the roughly 670 donors were used, and that subset was treated as a discovery cohort. Every repertoire in the discovery cohort had been generated on one and the same sequencing platform. Both class I and class II loci were covered by HLA typing, at four-digit resolution. Typing coverage differed by locus: A, B, C, DRB1 and DQB1 were typed in roughly 629-630 donors, DQA1 in about 550, DPA1 in 600 to 610, and DPB1 in 400 to 480. Because of strong linkage in the cohort, five DR-DQ haplotypes were treated as single units for association and clustering. Among almost 400 genotyped donors of the cohort, an average of around 240,000 unique TCR beta nucleotide sequences were sequenced per donor, 15% to 20% of them non-productive.

General study outcomes and caveats: A later analysis reported that several top co-occurrence clusters appeared linked to parvovirus B19, influenza, CMV and Epstein-Barr virus. At a false discovery rate of 0.05, a later analysis linked 15,000 to 20,000 TCR beta sequences to specific HLA alleles. The 87-base-pair reads could not distinguish some IMGT-functional V segments, including TRBV6-2 and TRBV6-3, so those segments were excluded. Presence/absence analyses assumed roughly uniform sequencing depth across donors, an assumption that may not hold. A few of the identified cytomegalovirus-associated TCR beta chains were confirmed in vitro to be specific for cytomegalovirus antigens. A further reported finding was that TCR beta sequences accurately predicted the HLA-A and HLA-B alleles for most subjects in the first cohort. A later genetic analysis reported fewer N-insertions in productive TCRs among donors in an Asian-associated ancestry cluster than the approximately 670-donor mean. The authors suggested that the approach could potentially be extended to other disease states and immunological phenotypes. In the study, some 180 TCR beta chains were listed as associated with cytomegalovirus. An earlier analysis of around 500 of the donors showed that most TCR beta V segments appeared in productive rearrangements either about 90% or about 30% of the time, which broadly matched IMGT annotations. Because HLA typing was unavailable for some donors at each locus, only the typed subset was used in association tests. The cohort was sequenced for TCR beta chains only, and without alpha or paired-chain data the features that could be detected were limited. According to a later analysis, most CMV-associated TCR beta chains appeared to be HLA-restricted, and the HLA associations seemed to be driven largely by CMV exposure. Across donors, most TCR sequences were observed very rarely, whereas some public TCRs were present in many individuals. About 15 rarely observed V segments, including chromosome 9 orphons, were excluded from the earlier analysis of approximately 500 of the donors because counts were too low. Immune exposure information for the cohort was limited to CMV serostatus. In a later genetic analysis, a missense DCLRE1C variant was associated with V-gene and J-gene trimming of TCR beta chains, and the association was replicated in an independent cohort. Correlated functional status among segregating V segments might reflect linkage disequilibrium, but an unknown experimental factor could not be ruled out. According to a later analysis, TCR association rates differed among HLA loci, with DRB1 alleles showing the most associated TCRs and HLA-C alleles showing the fewest. A later analysis found that HLA-associated TCR beta chains were more clonally expanded and had lower generation probabilities than equally common non-associated chains. In both the original and validation cohorts, the classifier was reported to diagnose cytomegalovirus status with high specificity and sensitivity. The sequencing pipeline was judged likely to have produced a cluster of highly shared sequence variants as a technical artifact. Strong co-occurrence of HLA alleles, especially DR and DQ, made assigning TCR associations to individual alleles difficult.

The cohort comprised around 690 healthy bone marrow donors. At the time of sampling, every cohort member was nominally healthy, though immune exposures that went unrecorded were likely present. The donor was CMV seronegative and belonged to the group of over 350 seronegative cohort members. Each donor provided a peripheral blood sample, and peripheral blood mononuclear cells were used for TCR beta sequencing. Genomic DNA was extracted from the blood cell samples with the Qiagen DNeasy Blood Extraction Kit. The sequence links TRBV6-4 to TRBJ1-2; the D gene assignment is ambiguous. This TCR derives from a man aged 40-49 years in good health and CMV-seronegative. The sequencing sample was made of PBMCs. The DNA is TGTGCCAGCAGTGACTCGATCTGGGGTCGGGCTAGCGGCTACACCTTC. This translates into CASSDSIWGRASGYTF.